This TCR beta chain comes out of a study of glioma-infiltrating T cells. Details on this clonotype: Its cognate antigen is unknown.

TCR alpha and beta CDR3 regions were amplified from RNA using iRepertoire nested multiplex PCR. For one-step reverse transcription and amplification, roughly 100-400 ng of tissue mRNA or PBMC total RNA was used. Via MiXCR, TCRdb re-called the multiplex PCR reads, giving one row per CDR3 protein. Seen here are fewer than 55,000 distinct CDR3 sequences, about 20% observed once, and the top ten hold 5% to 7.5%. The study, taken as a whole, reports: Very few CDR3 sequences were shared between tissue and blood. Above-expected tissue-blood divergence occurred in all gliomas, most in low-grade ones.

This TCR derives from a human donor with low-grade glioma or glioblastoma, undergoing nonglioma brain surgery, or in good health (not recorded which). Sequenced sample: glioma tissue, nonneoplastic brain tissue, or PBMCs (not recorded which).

The CDR3 loop is CASSDSRAQETQYF. The CDR3 nucleotides are TGTGCCAGCAGCGACAGCAGGGCGCAAGAGACCCAGTACTTC. The rearrangement uses TRBV7-9 and TRBJ2-5; D is perhaps TRBD1 (5 bases). Germline values: CDR1 SEHNR, CDR2 FQNEAQ (reference sequence). The V gene lost 5 bases and the J gene lost 2 bases, with 12 bases spanning the gap. This CDR3 has 14 amino acids.